Presented here are 28 T cell receptor beta chains from one specimen sequenced in a study of shared clonotypes between healthy human individuals. This table comes from immunoSEQ multiplex PCR, and its TCRdb copy is limited to in-frame clones, with some not included. The sample yields 640,000 or so clones, roughly 70% seen once. Material: memory CD4+ T cells sorted from blood. Subset in this sample: CD45RA-negative fraction. The receptor source for this set is a woman in her twenties or thirties in good health.

J is TRBJ2-7 and V is TRBV7-2; 11 bases fit TRBD2. CDR3 length: 14 residues. V lost 5 bases, J lost 2 bases, and 2 bases stayed unmatched. In germline, CDR1 is SGHTA, CDR2 FQGNSA. CDR3 DNA sequence: TGTGCCAGCAGCAGGGGACTAGCGGCCTACGAGCAGTACTTC. Its protein is CASSRGLAAYEQYF.

The CDR3 protein is CASSLPGANVLTF. DNA for the CDR3: TGCGCCAGCAGCCTCCCAGGGGCCAACGTCCTGACTTTC. The J gene is TRBJ2-6, the V gene TRBV4-1; D remains ambiguous. V was cut by 4 bases and J by 4 bases, with 5 bases left in between. The CDR3 has 13 residues. Per the germline V gene, CDR1 is MGHRA and CDR2 is YSYEKL.

The chain employs TRBV5-1 and TRBJ2-1, with TRBD1 identical over 8 bases. Germline values: CDR1 SGHRS, CDR2 YFSETQ. The CDR3 extends over 20 amino acids. V trimming: 4 bases; J trimming: 6 bases; junction bases outside the gene matches: 24. In DNA form, the CDR3 reads TGCGCCAGCAGCCCCACTTTGACAGGGGATATGGCCTCACCTTCCAATGAGCAGTTCTTC. Encoded protein: CASSPTLTGDMASPSNEQFF.

The rearrangement joins TRBV7-2 to TRBJ2-1; D is uncertain. Per the germline V gene, CDR1 is SGHTA and CDR2 is FQGNSA. The CDR3 sequence is 14 residues long. The ends were cut back, 5 bases at V and 4 bases at J, with 12 bases in the middle. The CDR3 DNA reads TGTGCCAGCAGCCCAAAGGACGGATACAATGAGCAGTTCTTC. This gives the protein CASSPKDGYNEQFF.

This clone came up a few times. The rearrangement uses TRBV6-1 and TRBJ2-1, with 9 bases fitting TRBD1. Germline assignment: CDR1 MNHNS and CDR2 SASEGT. V lost 4 bases to trimming and J lost 8 bases; unmatched junction nucleotides: 6. This CDR3 is built from 14 residues. The CDR3, as DNA: TGTGCCAGCAGTGGGAGGACAGGGGTCGATGAGCAGTTCTTC. Translation: CASSGRTGVDEQFF.

The chain combines TRBV4-1 with TRBJ2-5, with TRBD2 matching 10 bases. This CDR3 comprises 17 residues. J lost 2 bases, V lost 4 bases, and 10 bases had no gene match. The germline V gene encodes CDR1 MGHRA and CDR2 YSYEKL. The CDR3 DNA sequence: TGCGCCAGCAGCCCTCACTGGACTAGCGGTTCGCAAGAGACCCAGTACTTC. Protein product: CASSPHWTSGSQETQYF.

This clone was seen a few times. V is TRBV27 and J is TRBJ2-6, with D possibly TRBD1 on 6 matching bases. The CDR3 has 15 residues. Germline-derived CDR1 and CDR2 are MNHEY and SMNVEV (reference sequence). V was clipped by 10 bases and J by 0 bases, with 13 bases between them. In DNA, the CDR3 is TGTGCCACCAGGACAGAGAGCTCTGGGGCCAACGTCCTGACTTTC. Translated: CATRTESSGANVLTF. The full variable domain, in which reference TRBV27 and TRBJ2-6 provide the parts outside the CDR3, is EAQVTQNPRYLITVTGKKLTVTCSQNMNHEYMSWYRQDPGLGLRQIYYSMNVEVTDKGDVPEGYKVSRKEKRNFPLILESPSPNQTSLYFCATRTESSGANVLTFGAGSRLTVL.

This clone has just a few counts. The chain is built from TRBV7-9 and TRBJ2-2; perhaps D is TRBD1 or TRBD2 (5 bases each). Trimming removed 5 bases from V and 4 bases from J, with 17 bases in between. Germline CDR1 SEHNR, CDR2 FQNEAQ (reference sequence). The CDR3 runs 16 residues. The CDR3 region is CASSRDPYTTTGELFF. The CDR3 DNA reads TGTGCCAGCAGCCGGGACCCATACACAACCACCGGGGAGCTGTTTTTT.

Worth noting for this clone: This CDR3 is also generated by other DNA sequences in the sample. V gene TRBV27 combines with J gene TRBJ2-7; the D gene is possibly TRBD1 (6 bases). Trimming removed 2 bases at V and 7 bases at J, with 15 bases between. Germline lookup yields CDR1 MNHEY and CDR2 SMNVEV (reference sequence). The CDR3 has 14 residues. The CDR3, as DNA: TGTGCCAGCAGTTTACGGCAGGGGCTATTTGAGCAGTACTTC. As protein: CASSLRQGLFEQYF.

In regard to this clone: This may stem from a read error, because a much larger clone lies one nucleotide away. The chain recombines TRBV7-9 with TRBJ2-1; D gene unclear. Germline V gene lookup returns CDR1 SEHNR and CDR2 FQNEAQ (reference sequence). V was trimmed by 0 bases and J by 0 bases, leaving 3 bases between them. This CDR3 is 14 amino acids long. The CDR3 DNA is TGTGCCAGCAGCTTAGCGGGCTCCTACAATGAGCAGTTCTTC. Its protein product is CASSLAGSYNEQFF.

This clone was observed a single time. V and J are TRBV2 and TRBJ2-7; D perhaps matches TRBD1 (7 bases). The germline V and J ends were trimmed by 7 bases and 3 bases, with 10 bases remaining between them. Germline lookup yields CDR1 SNHLY and CDR2 FYNNEI. This CDR3 has 12 residues. The CDR3 nucleotides read TGTGCCAGCACGCGGGACAGCTACGAGCAGTACTTC. Its protein is CASTRDSYEQYF.

This chain links TRBV13 with TRBJ1-2; 7 nucleotides match TRBD1. The CDR3 is 15 amino acids. The germline gives CDR1 PRHDT, CDR2 FYEKMQ (reference sequence). V trimming: 4 bases; J trimming: 7 bases; junction bases outside the gene matches: 12. The CDR3 sequence: CASSSSSHAGGGYTF. The CDR3 nucleotides are TGTGCCAGCAGCTCTAGTTCCCACGCAGGGGGTGGCTACACCTTC.

The chain joins TRBV10-3 to TRBJ1-2, with unresolved D. V was cut by 5 bases and J by 1 base, with 8 bases left in between. The V gene's germline CDR1 is ENHRY and CDR2 SYGVKD. This CDR3 contains 13 residues. The CDR3 region has the DNA TGTGCCATCAGTAGGGAAGTTAACTATGGCTACACCTTC. This translates into CAISREVNYGYTF.

This CDR3 reads CASRWTSGNAEQYF. The CDR3 DNA reads as TGTGCCAGCAGATGGACTAGCGGGAACGCCGAGCAGTACTTC. This chain uses TRBV7-2 with TRBJ2-7, with 12 bases aligning to TRBD2. Germline V gene data show CDR1 as SGHTA and CDR2 as FQGNSA. This CDR3 spans 14 amino acids. Losses at the gene ends were 6 bases for V and 6 bases for J; bases not matched to a gene: 6.

The V and J genes are TRBV7-9 and TRBJ2-7; 8 bases are shared with TRBD2. Looked up from germline, CDR1 is SEHNR and CDR2 is FQNEAQ (reference sequence). V trimming: 4 bases; J trimming: 7 bases; junction bases outside the gene matches: 12. This CDR3 is 15 amino acids long. CDR3 DNA sequence: TGTGCCAGCAGCTGGAGCGGGAGTGGGCTGGGGGAGCAGTACTTC. As protein: CASSWSGSGLGEQYF.

This chain connects TRBV7-2 to TRBJ2-3; tentatively, D is TRBD1 or TRBD2 (5 bases each). The germline gives CDR1 SGHTA, CDR2 FQGNSA. The CDR3 runs to 16 residues. V lost 6 bases and J 5 bases, leaving 21 bases between the germline ends. This CDR3 reads CASRPLGAATGDTQYF. The CDR3 nucleotides are TGTGCCAGCAGACCCCTCGGGGCCGCAACGGGAGATACGCAGTATTTT.

This clone was observed once. V and J are TRBV10-3 and TRBJ1-3; 9 bases align to TRBD1. The CDR3 sequence is 13 residues long. Trimming cost V 10 bases and J 0 bases; bases outside gene matches: 1. CDR1 and CDR2 from the germline V gene are ENHRY and SYGVKD. The CDR3: CATTGGSGNTIYF. CDR3 bases: TGTGCCACGACAGGGGGCTCTGGAAACACCATATATTTT.

This sequence joins TRBV11-2 and TRBJ2-2; 9 bases are shared with TRBD1. The CDR3 loop spans 17 amino acids. V trimming: 0 bases; J trimming: 4 bases; junction bases outside the gene matches: 6. The germline V gene has CDR1 SGHAT and CDR2 FQNNGV. The CDR3: CASSLDRQGVATGELFF. The CDR3 DNA sequence: TGTGCCAGCAGCTTAGATAGACAGGGGGTGGCCACCGGGGAGCTGTTTTTT.

The rearrangement links TRBV10-1 to TRBJ1-1, with TRBD1 as a possible D gene (5 bases). V lost 0 bases and J 3 bases, leaving 8 bases between the germline ends. There are 14 residues in the CDR3. CDR1 and CDR2 from the germline V gene are WNHNN and SYGVQD (reference sequence). The CDR3 spells CASSESGRDTEAFF. The CDR3 DNA reads TGCGCCAGCAGTGAGTCGGGACGTGACACTGAAGCTTTCTTT.

The genes are TRBV18 and TRBJ2-7, with D maybe TRBD2 (6 bases). V was shortened by 2 bases and J by 7 bases, with 15 bases between the two germline ends. This CDR3 has 14 amino acids. CDR1 KGHSH and CDR2 LQKENI come from the germline V gene. CDR3 sequence reads: CASSPSKALAEQYF. CDR3 in DNA: TGTGCCAGCTCACCATCAAAAGCTCTAGCGGAGCAGTACTTC.

This clone was picked up one time. The V gene is TRBV7-2, the J gene TRBJ1-4, with unresolved D. V was trimmed by 1 base and J by 3 bases, leaving 6 bases between them. Germline CDR1 is SGHTA and CDR2 is FQGNSA. CDR3 length: 14 amino acids. This CDR3 reads CASSLVAANEKLFF. CDR3 in DNA: TGTGCCAGCAGCTTAGTGGCAGCTAATGAAAAACTGTTTTTT.

This chain links TRBV6-5 with TRBJ2-7; weak D call: TRBD2 (6 bases). CDR3 length equals 14 residues. V lost 2 bases and J lost 4, with 12 bases in between. CDR1 is MNHEY and CDR2 is SVGAGI in the germline V gene. DNA of the CDR3: TGTGCCAGCAGTTACGGTGGGACTCCTTACGAGCAGTACTTC. Amino acid sequence: CASSYGGTPYEQYF.

This chain connects TRBV28 to TRBJ1-4; D is perhaps TRBD1 (5 bases). Germline V gives CDR1 MDHEN, CDR2 SYDVKM. V was cut by 4 bases and J by 2 bases, with 8 bases left in between. The CDR3 spans 14 residues. The CDR3 loop is CASSYGGTNEKLFF. CDR3 bases: TGTGCCAGCAGTTATGGGGGGACTAATGAAAAACTGTTTTTT. Based on the CDR3 plus reference TRBV28 and TRBJ1-4, the full variable domain is DVKVTQSSRYLVKRTGEKVFLECVQDMDHENMFWYRQDPGLGLRLIYFSYDVKMKEKGDIPEGYSVSREKKERFSLILESASTNQTSMYLCASSYGGTNEKLFFGSGTQLSVL.

With respect to this clone: One end of the junction does not line up with germline, which may come from a read error. Other nucleotide sequences in the sample specify the same CDR3. The chain joins TRBV27 to TRBJ1-1; 9 positions match TRBD1. CDR1 and CDR2 (germline): MNHEY, SMNVEV (reference sequence). This CDR3 is built from 15 residues. CDR3 sequence: CASRRTGGAGTEAFF. The CDR3 DNA sequence: TGTGCCAGCAGGCGAACAGGGGGCGCGGGCACTGAAGCCTTCTTT.

The chain recombines TRBV6-5 with TRBJ2-1; D is perhaps TRBD2 (6 bases). Germline V gene lookup returns CDR1 MNHEY and CDR2 SVGAGI. V was trimmed by 8 bases and J by 1 base, leaving 12 bases between them. This CDR3 has 14 residues. CDR3 region: CASRRLASYNEQFF. The CDR3 nucleotides are TGTGCCAGCCGGCGGCTAGCGTCCTACAATGAGCAGTTCTTC.

The J gene is TRBJ2-5, the V gene TRBV18; 7 bases map to TRBD2. This CDR3 contains 13 residues. The V gene end was trimmed by 6 bases and the J gene end by 5 bases; junction bases not matched to a gene: 6. Germline V gene data show CDR1 as KGHSH and CDR2 as LQKENI. Here the CDR3 reads CASSSGLGETQYF. The CDR3 nucleotides read TGTGCCAGCTCTAGCGGGTTAGGGGAGACCCAGTACTTC. The full variable domain, completed using reference TRBV18 and TRBJ2-5, is NAGVMQNPRHLVRRRGQEARLRCSPMKGHSHVYWYRQLPEEGLKFMVYLQKENIIDESGMPKERFSAEFPKEGPSILRIQQVVRGDSAAYFCASSSGLGETQYFGPGTRLLVL.

The table lists this clone with a few counts. This chain joins TRBV5-1 and TRBJ1-5, with D possibly TRBD1 on 6 matching bases. The CDR3 extends over 16 amino acids. CDR1 is SGHRS, CDR2 YFSETQ, per germline. V lost 0 bases and J lost 0, with 10 bases in between. The DNA of the CDR3 is TGCGCCAGCAGCTTGGGAAACAGGGATAGCAATCAGCCCCAGCATTTT. It yields the protein CASSLGNRDSNQPQHF.

The V call is TRBV5-1, the J call TRBJ1-4; 8 bases are shared with TRBD1. Germline V CDR1 and CDR2: SGHRS, YFSETQ. J was trimmed by 2 bases and V by 0 bases; bases with no gene match: 3. The CDR3 totals 16 residues. CDR3 bases: TGCGCCAGCAGCTTGGGGACAGGGTCGACTAATGAAAAACTGTTTTTT. Translating gives CASSLGTGSTNEKLFF.